A single sample is the source of the 27 T cell receptor beta chains below, sequenced in a study of radiation and T cells in renal cell carcinoma. The treatment denotes: treatment-naive control, cytoreductive nephrectomy. Generated by immunoSEQ multiplex PCR, the TCRdb table keeps only in-frame clones and is missing some. The profile shows fewer than 6,500 clones, roughly two thirds of them singletons. Source: tumor tissue, taken from a patient whose treatment was nephrectomy without radiotherapy. The source of these receptors is a human donor with renal cell carcinoma.

This clone was seen a handful of times. V is TRBV4-1 and J is TRBJ1-2, with no clear D. Germline V lookup: CDR1 MGHRA, CDR2 YSYEKL. Between the trimmed V and J ends, which lost 3 bases and 4 bases, there was a span of 9 bases. The CDR3 sequence is 13 residues long. The CDR3 spells CASSQTGGYGYTF. CDR3 DNA sequence: TGCGCCAGCAGCCAGACGGGCGGCTATGGCTACACCTTC.

The V call is TRBV4-3, the J call TRBJ2-3; D ambiguous. The CDR3 totals 13 residues. V was pared by 1 base and J by 2 bases, with 4 bases between. From germline, CDR1 is LGHNA and CDR2 YSLEER. The CDR3 DNA sequence: TGCGCCAGCAGCCAAGTCATCACAGATACGCAGTATTTT. Protein: CASSQVITDTQYF.

In its sample, this clone ranks as medium-sized. The CDR3 here is CASSPGQGSTTGELFF. CDR3 bases: TGTGCCAGCTCACCGGGACAGGGATCTACCACCGGGGAGCTGTTTTTT. The genes are TRBV18 and TRBJ2-2; TRBD1 agrees at 9 bases. CDR1 and CDR2 (germline): KGHSH, LQKENI. The CDR3 contains 16 residues. With 3 bases clipped from V and 4 bases from J, the junction kept 6 bases outside the gene matches. The variable domain in full, with the rest retrieved from reference TRBV18 and TRBJ2-2, is NAGVMQNPRHLVRRRGQEARLRCSPMKGHSHVYWYRQLPEEGLKFMVYLQKENIIDESGMPKERFSAEFPKEGPSILRIQQVVRGDSAAYFCASSPGQGSTTGELFFGEGSRLTVL.

There are a few counts of this clone. The gene calls are TRBV6-1 and TRBJ1-1; TRBD1 is a possible D gene (6 bases). Trimming took off 3 bases at V and 6 bases at J, with 14 bases between the two ends. The V gene's germline CDR1 is MNHNS and CDR2 SASEGT. The CDR3 spans 14 residues. Written as DNA, the CDR3 is TGTGCCAGCAGTGACCAGAGGGCAGGGGCTGAAGCTTTCTTT. Protein: CASSDQRAGAEAFF.

The chain links TRBV14 to TRBJ1-4; D call uncertain. V gave up 4 bases and J gave up 2 bases, with 8 bases separating them. This CDR3 spans 14 amino acids. Germline CDR1 is SGHDN and CDR2 is FVKESK. CDR3 protein: CASSLDVTNEKLFF. CDR3 bases: TGTGCCAGCAGCCTGGACGTGACTAATGAAAAACTGTTTTTT.

The V gene is TRBV7-5, the J gene TRBJ2-7; TRBD2 is taken as the D call from the table, unchecked against the DNA. TRBV7-5 is a known pseudogene. This CDR3 region has 14 residues. The CDR3 loop is CARSLRGSTGEQYF. CDR3 nucleotide sequence: TGTGCCAGAAGCCTCCGTGGCTCCACGGGCGAGCAGTACTTC.

This clone has only a few counts. The V gene is TRBV28, the J gene TRBJ1-5; D is possibly TRBD1 (5 bases). This CDR3 is 15 amino acids long. Germline-derived CDR1 and CDR2 are MDHEN and SYDVKM. Trimming took 6 bases from V and 7 from J, leaving 19 bases between them. CDR3 coding DNA: TGTGCCAGCAGCCCCTCGACGAGTGGGGCACAGCCCCAGCATTTT. Protein product: CASSPSTSGAQPQHF. Drawing the rest from reference TRBV28 and TRBJ1-5, the complete variable domain is DVKVTQSSRYLVKRTGEKVFLECVQDMDHENMFWYRQDPGLGLRLIYFSYDVKMKEKGDIPEGYSVSREKKERFSLILESASTNQTSMYLCASSPSTSGAQPQHFGDGTRLSIL.

V usage is TRBV5-1 and J usage is TRBJ2-3; D perhaps matches TRBD2 (6 bases). The germline CDR1 and CDR2 sequences are SGHRS and YFSETQ. CDR3 length equals 15 residues. The germline V and J ends were trimmed by 3 bases and 4 bases, with 15 bases remaining between them. The CDR3 is CASSSGLGDPDTQYF. CDR3 in DNA: TGCGCCAGCAGCTCGGGACTGGGAGACCCAGATACGCAGTATTTT.

The chain couples TRBV18 to TRBJ2-7; maybe TRBD1 (6 bases). The CDR3 runs to 12 residues. Trimming removed 6 bases at V and 5 bases at J, with 11 bases between. Germline-derived CDR1 and CDR2 are KGHSH and LQKENI. Here the CDR3 DNA reads TGTGCCAGCTCCACTACAGGGAACGAGCAGTACTTC. As protein: CASSTTGNEQYF.

The gene calls are TRBV19 and TRBJ2-1; unclear D gene. CDR1 is LNHDA and CDR2 is SQIVND in the germline V gene (reference sequence). The CDR3 is 12 residues long. V gave up 4 bases and J gave up 9 bases, with 10 bases separating them. CDR3 sequence (DNA): TGTGCCAGTAGTAGCCGGTGGGGTGAGCAGTTCTTC. It yields the protein CASSSRWGEQFF.

This clone was recorded a few times. V usage is TRBV28 and J usage is TRBJ1-2; D is perhaps TRBD1 (5 bases). Between the trimmed V and J ends, which lost 3 bases and 4 bases, there was a span of 12 bases. The V gene's germline CDR1 is MDHEN and CDR2 SYDVKM. The CDR3 loop spans 14 amino acids. CDR3 in amino acids: CASSFGTDGYGYTF. DNA for the CDR3: TGTGCCAGCAGTTTCGGGACGGACGGCTATGGCTACACCTTC.

CDR3 bases: TGTGCCAGCAGAACTATCCGGACAGGGAATCAGCCCCAGCATTTT. Translating gives CASRTIRTGNQPQHF. The rearrangement links TRBV28 to TRBJ1-5; the match to TRBD1 covers 8 bases. CDR3 length equals 15 residues. The V gene end was trimmed by 6 bases and the J gene end by 4 bases; junction bases not matched to a gene: 8. CDR1 is MDHEN, CDR2 SYDVKM, per germline.

The chain is built from TRBV27 and TRBJ1-5; no clear D gene. Germline assignment: CDR1 MNHEY and CDR2 SMNVEV (reference sequence). This CDR3 spans 15 amino acids. V was clipped by 1 base and J by 1 base, with 8 bases between them. This chain's CDR3 is CASSLFGGSNQPQHF. The CDR3 DNA reads as TGTGCCAGCAGTTTATTTGGAGGAAGCAATCAGCCCCAGCATTTT.

This clone has more than one count but fewer than ten. The chain links TRBV7-3 to TRBJ2-2; either TRBD1 or TRBD2 may fit D (5 bases each). From germline, CDR1 is SGHTA and CDR2 FQGTGA. The CDR3 has 14 residues. Trimming took 2 bases from V and 6 from J, leaving 10 bases between them. This chain's CDR3 is CASSLLGVSGELFF. In nucleotides, the CDR3 is TGTGCCAGCAGCTTATTGGGGGTCTCCGGGGAGCTGTTTTTT.

This chain links TRBV7-8 with TRBJ1-1; D may be TRBD1 (6 bases). The CDR3 loop spans 15 amino acids. In germline, CDR1 is SGHVS, CDR2 FQNEAQ. Trimming left V 1 base short and J 4 bases short, with 13 bases between. The CDR3 protein is CASSLVAGAFTEAFF. The CDR3 nucleotides are TGTGCCAGCAGCTTAGTGGCGGGGGCATTCACTGAAGCTTTCTTT.

There are a few counts of this clone. The chain employs TRBV7-8 and TRBJ2-7; D might be TRBD2 (7 bases). V lost 3 bases and J 5 bases, leaving 17 bases between the germline ends. CDR1 is SGHVS and CDR2 is FQNEAQ in the germline V gene. The CDR3 is 15 amino acids. CDR3 sequence (DNA): TGTGCCAGCAGCTTGTCGGGGGGCAAGATGAACGAGCAGTACTTC. Amino acid sequence: CASSLSGGKMNEQYF.

This clone showed up just once. This chain uses TRBV13 with TRBJ2-1; 10 nucleotides agree with TRBD2. Germline loops: CDR1 PRHDT, CDR2 FYEKMQ (reference sequence). The CDR3 runs 15 residues. V gave up 5 bases and J gave up 9 bases; unmatched junction bases: 10. The DNA of the CDR3 is TGTGCCAGCAGCCCCCTTCTAGCGGGAGAGAGTGAGCAGTTCTTC. Its translation: CASSPLLAGESEQFF.

CDR3 sequence: CASSQLQGGSPLHF. DNA for the CDR3: TGTGCCAGCAGTCAATTACAGGGAGGATCACCCCTCCACTTT. This chain uses TRBV27 with TRBJ1-6; D might be TRBD1 (6 bases). Germline CDR1 reads MNHEY; CDR2 reads SMNVEV (reference sequence). Trimming took off 5 bases at V and 10 bases at J, with 15 bases between the two ends. The CDR3 contains 14 residues.

This clone was found a few times. V gene TRBV2 combines with J gene TRBJ2-3, with 7 bases lining up with TRBD2. The trim removed 5 bases at V and 4 bases at J, leaving 9 bases unmatched. Germline CDR1 and CDR2: SNHLY and FYNNEI. The CDR3 is made up of 15 amino acids. CDR3 nucleotides: TGTGCCAGCAGTCCATCTAGCGGAGGGGCAGATACGCAGTATTTT. This sequence encodes CASSPSSGGADTQYF. Full variable domain (outside the CDR3, taken from reference TRBV2 and TRBJ2-3): EPEVTQTPSHQVTQMGQEVILRCVPISNHLYFYWYRQILGQKVEFLVSFYNNEISEKSEIFDDQFSVERPDGSNFTLKIRSTKLEDSAMYFCASSPSSGGADTQYFGPGTRLTVL.

This clone appeared a single time. V is TRBV11-3 and J is TRBJ2-2; TRBD1 matches at 8 bases. Germline V gene data show CDR1 as SGHNT and CDR2 as YENEEA. The V segment lost 5 bases and the J segment 1 base; nucleotides outside the gene matches: 0. CDR3 size: 14 residues. The CDR3 loop reads CASSGQGNTGELFF. The CDR3 nucleotides are TGTGCCAGCAGCGGACAGGGGAACACCGGGGAGCTGTTTTTT. Based on the CDR3 plus reference TRBV11-3 and TRBJ2-2, the full variable domain is EAGVVQSPRYKIIEKKQPVAFWCNPISGHNTLYWYLQNLGQGPELLIRYENEEAVDDSQLPKDRFSAERLKGVDSTLKIQPAELGDSAVYLCASSGQGNTGELFFGEGSRLTVL.

The rearrangement links TRBV28 to TRBJ2-5; a possible D gene is TRBD2 (5 bases). The CDR3 extends over 12 amino acids. V lost 6 bases and J 5 bases, leaving 10 bases between the germline ends. Germline V gives CDR1 MDHEN, CDR2 SYDVKM. CDR3 nucleotide sequence: TGTGCCAGCAGGGGGAGCGGCGAGACCCAGTACTTC. Translating it yields CASRGSGETQYF.

The chain employs TRBV7-9 and TRBJ2-7, with 10 bases lining up with TRBD1. Unmatched junction bases numbered 13, after V lost 4 bases and J lost 7 bases. Germline V gene data show CDR1 as SEHNR and CDR2 as FQNEAQ (reference sequence). The CDR3 contains 16 residues. CDR3 loop: CASSSVDRGRDWEQYF. In DNA, the CDR3 is TGTGCCAGCAGCTCCGTCGACAGGGGGCGCGACTGGGAGCAGTACTTC.

The chain combines TRBV6-1 with TRBJ2-2, with a possible D match to TRBD1 (6 bases). V lost 5 bases and J 3 bases, leaving 10 bases between the germline ends. CDR3 size: 14 residues. Germline V lookup: CDR1 MNHNS, CDR2 SASEGT. Here the CDR3 DNA reads TGTGCCAGCAGTACACGACAGGACACCGGGGAGCTGTTTTTT. Protein product: CASSTRQDTGELFF.

This chain joins TRBV4-1 and TRBJ2-2; the D is unclear. The CDR3 covers 14 residues. The V gene's germline CDR1 is MGHRA and CDR2 YSYEKL. V was trimmed by 3 bases and J by 2 bases, leaving 7 bases between them. The CDR3 nucleotides read TGCGCCAGCAGCCAGGCTATTAACACCGGGGAGCTGTTTTTT. This translates into CASSQAINTGELFF.

The chain combines TRBV5-1 with TRBJ2-2; D gene unclear. Germline CDR1 is SGHRS and CDR2 is YFSETQ. V was trimmed by 0 bases and J by 2 bases, leaving 8 bases between them. The length of the CDR3 is 15 residues. The CDR3 DNA sequence: TGCGCCAGCAGCTTGGGCACTCCTAACACCGGGGAGCTGTTTTTT. It is translated as CASSLGTPNTGELFF.

The chain carries TRBV6-6 and TRBJ1-5; D might be TRBD1 (5 bases). This CDR3 has 16 amino acids. Trimming removed 4 bases from V and 6 bases from J, with 19 bases in between. From germline, CDR1 is MNHNY and CDR2 SVGAGI (reference sequence). The CDR3 DNA is TGTGCCAGCAGTTCCCTTCGGGGAGGGGCCGGTCAGCCCCAGCATTTT. This encodes CASSSLRGGAGQPQHF.

This clone came up once. The rearrangement uses TRBV19 and TRBJ2-7, with D tentatively TRBD2 (5 bases). Trimming left V 3 bases short and J 1 base short, with 10 bases between. Germline values: CDR1 LNHDA, CDR2 SQIVND (reference sequence). CDR3 length equals 14 residues. The CDR3 spells CASSIGWESYEQYF. CDR3 bases: TGTGCCAGTAGTATTGGATGGGAGTCCTACGAGCAGTACTTC.